This entry concerns a single T cell receptor (beta chain). The antigen remains unidentified. This record belongs to a study of shared clonotypes between healthy human individuals. General observations from the study: Depth was large, yet rarefaction showed that sorted-subset sequencing was incomplete. Several donors shared about 5% of their naive CD4 clonotypes.

Naive CD8 cells lacked CD45RO and underwent positive selection for CCR7, leaving out terminally differentiated effector memory CD45RA+ cells. Here immunoSEQ multiplex PCR was the method, and the copy in TCRdb shows in-frame clones only, minus some. The table records around 2,100,000 clones, approximately 94% of them present only once. The CDR3 consists of 14 residues. Looked up from germline, CDR1 is MNHEY and CDR2 is SMNVEV (reference sequence). V was trimmed by 5 bases and J by 5 bases, leaving 15 bases between them. The sequence derives from a man aged 18 to 30 in good health. The chain is built from TRBV27 and TRBJ2-5; perhaps TRBD2 as D (7 bases). The sample was naive CD8+ T cells sorted from blood. The CDR3 bases are TGTGCCAGCAGTGAGGGGGGGCGACCGGAGACCCAGTACTTC. This codes for CASSEGGRPETQYF.